These 26 T cell receptor beta chains originate from one sample sequenced in a study of cytomegalovirus exposure and HLA in healthy donors. The PCR employed 60 Vbeta primers together with 13 Jbeta primers. The table came from immunoSEQ multiplex PCR; TCRdb's copy has only in-frame clones and leaves some out. Of roughly 180,000 clones listed, 80% are singletons. Input material: PBMCs. The receptors shown here come from a woman in her fifties or sixties in good health and CMV-seropositive.

The genes are TRBV6-5 and TRBJ2-2; D might be TRBD1 (5 bases). The germline V gene has CDR1 MNHEY and CDR2 SVGAGI. This CDR3 is built from 13 residues. The V end lost 5 bases, the J end lost 1 base, and 5 bases lay between the germline ends. The CDR3 DNA reads TGTGCCAGCAGTGGACAGAACACCGGGGAGCTGTTTTTT. This translates into CASSGQNTGELFF.

The chain couples TRBV5-8 to TRBJ2-2, with 14 bases that match TRBD2. V trimming: 3 bases; J trimming: 6 bases; junction bases outside the gene matches: 4. The germline gives CDR1 SGHTS, CDR2 YDEGEE. The CDR3 loop spans 16 amino acids. The chain's CDR3 is CASSWGGLAGAGELFF. As DNA, the CDR3 is TGTGCCAGCAGCTGGGGGGGACTAGCGGGAGCCGGGGAGCTGTTTTTT.

V gene TRBV7-9 combines with J gene TRBJ2-7; TRBD1 matches at 7 bases. Germline CDR1 SEHNR, CDR2 FQNEAQ (reference sequence). The length of the CDR3 is 14 residues. J gave up 5 bases and V 5 bases, and 9 bases lay outside the gene matches. The CDR3 nucleotides are TGTGCCAGCAGCCAAGACGACAGGGACCACGAGCAGTACTTC. Translated: CASSQDDRDHEQYF.

This chain uses TRBV30 with TRBJ2-1; TRBD2 is a possible D gene (6 bases). V lost 0 bases, J lost 5 bases, and 17 bases lay in between. Germline CDR1 is GTSNPN and CDR2 is SVGIG (reference sequence). This CDR3 comprises 16 residues. This CDR3 reads CAWSVSDAGPDNEQFF. CDR3 in DNA: TGTGCCTGGAGTGTATCGGACGCGGGGCCTGACAATGAGCAGTTCTTC.

The table lists this clone with a count of one. The gene calls are TRBV11-2 and TRBJ2-7; TRBD1 is a possible D gene (5 bases). V dropped 3 bases and J dropped 2 bases, with 14 bases sitting between them. This CDR3 region has 15 residues. Germline V gene lookup returns CDR1 SGHAT and CDR2 FQNNGV. The CDR3 protein is CASSFYAGHPYEQYF. The CDR3 region has the DNA TGTGCCAGCAGCTTTTATGCAGGGCACCCCTACGAGCAGTACTTC.

The chain uses TRBV11-2 and TRBJ1-2; TRBD1 might be the D (5 bases). There are 14 residues in the CDR3. Trimming took 3 bases from V and 7 from J, leaving 15 bases between them. Germline CDR1 and CDR2: SGHAT and FQNNGV. This CDR3 is CASSLFSGGGGYTF. CDR3 DNA: TGTGCCAGCAGCTTGTTTTCGGGGGGTGGTGGCTACACCTTC.

The gene calls are TRBV9 and TRBJ2-7; TRBD2 matches at 7 bases. Germline CDR1 reads SGDLS; CDR2 reads YYNGEE. The CDR3 runs to 16 residues. The V segment lost 3 bases and the J segment 5 bases; nucleotides outside the gene matches: 14. The CDR3 loop is CASSAGLADSQNEQYF. The DNA of the CDR3 is TGTGCCAGCAGCGCCGGTCTAGCGGATTCTCAGAACGAGCAGTACTTC.

This clone was counted between two and nine times. The V call is TRBV6-5, the J call TRBJ1-1, with D tentatively TRBD1 (6 bases). CDR3 length: 12 residues. Germline loops: CDR1 MNHEY, CDR2 SVGAGI. V lost 6 bases and J 5 bases, leaving 10 bases between the germline ends. The CDR3 spells CASSSTGTEAFF. In DNA form, the CDR3 reads TGTGCCAGCAGCTCGACAGGAACTGAAGCTTTCTTT.

The chain carries TRBV2 and TRBJ2-3; D perhaps matches TRBD1 (5 bases). CDR1 and CDR2 (germline): SNHLY, FYNNEI. The CDR3 sequence is 15 residues long. V lost 6 bases, J lost 7 bases, and 20 bases lay in between. The DNA for the CDR3 is TGTGCCAGCAGGACTGGGGCGTTGGAAAGGTATACGCAGTATTTT. Encoded protein: CASRTGALERYTQYF.

Details on this clone: As the CDR3 is not closed by the conserved phenylalanine or tryptophan, this likely results from a read error. The chain's CDR3 is CATLSGTASYEQYL. CDR3 DNA: TGTGCCACGCTATCCGGGACAGCTTCCTACGAGCAGTACCTC. The gene calls are TRBV10-3 and TRBJ2-7; the match to TRBD1 covers 7 bases. From germline, CDR1 is ENHRY and CDR2 SYGVKD. The CDR3 runs to 14 residues. Germline trimming cut 10 bases from V and 1 base from J; bases unmatched to any gene: 10.

The rearrangement joins TRBV7-8 to TRBJ2-5; 7 bases fit TRBD1. Germline V lookup: CDR1 SGHVS, CDR2 FQNEAQ. There are 14 residues in the CDR3. The trim removed 5 bases at V and 11 bases at J, leaving 14 bases unmatched. In nucleotides, the CDR3 is TGTGCCAGCAGCCCGAGTGCCGGGACAGACGGGCAGTACTTC. It yields the protein CASSPSAGTDGQYF.

The genes are TRBV5-3 and TRBJ2-3, with TRBD2 matching 15 bases. TRBV5-3 is reported as an ORF; its role is uncertain. The CDR3 contains 20 residues. Losses at the gene ends were 1 base for V and 10 bases for J; bases not matched to a gene: 19. CDR3 loop: CARSLLWTSGRATEDFPQYF. The CDR3 region has the DNA TGTGCCAGAAGCTTGCTTTGGACTAGCGGGAGGGCCACAGAAGACTTTCCGCAGTATTTT.

The chain recombines TRBV18 with TRBJ2-7; TRBD1 matches 9 bases. The CDR3 covers 15 residues. The V segment lost 3 bases and the J segment 3 bases; nucleotides outside the gene matches: 6. Germline assignment: CDR1 KGHSH and CDR2 LQKENI. The chain's CDR3 is CASSPRQGEVYEQYF. As DNA, the CDR3 is TGTGCCAGCTCACCGCGACAGGGGGAGGTCTACGAGCAGTACTTC.

This chain links TRBV19 with TRBJ2-3; D is possibly TRBD2 (5 bases). The CDR3 length is 14 residues. The V end was cut by 7 bases, the J end by 6 bases, with 17 bases between. The germline CDR1 and CDR2 sequences are LNHDA and SQIVND (reference sequence). The CDR3 region has the DNA TGTGCCAGTAATGAGGGCCCTTTTGAGGATACGCAGTATTTT. It specifies CASNEGPFEDTQYF.

The chain recombines TRBV28 with TRBJ1-1; D not resolved. V lost 5 bases and J 0 bases, leaving 13 bases between the germline ends. From germline, CDR1 is MDHEN and CDR2 SYDVKM. This CDR3 region has 15 residues. CDR3 in amino acids: CASSPPTPLNTEAFF. The CDR3 DNA reads as TGTGCCAGCAGTCCCCCGACACCTTTGAACACTGAAGCTTTCTTT.

V usage is TRBV2 and J usage is TRBJ2-7; TRBD2 matches at 10 bases. CDR1 and CDR2 from the germline V gene are SNHLY and FYNNEI. With V trimmed by 4 bases and J by 2 bases, 5 bases remained unmatched. The CDR3 extends over 15 amino acids. The CDR3 region is CASSVSSGGTYEQYF. In DNA, the CDR3 is TGTGCCAGCAGTGTGTCTAGCGGGGGTACCTACGAGCAGTACTTC.

A note on this clone: Relative to the germline gene, one junction end is altered; a read error may explain this. The chain joins TRBV7-9 to TRBJ2-7; TRBD2 agrees at 12 bases. The germline V gene encodes CDR1 SEHNR and CDR2 FQNEAQ (reference sequence). This CDR3 is built from 15 residues. As DNA, the CDR3 is TGTTCCAGCAGCACCGGACTAGCGGGGACCTACGAGCAGTACTTC. It specifies CSSSTGLAGTYEQYF.

This rearrangement joins TRBV28 to TRBJ2-1, with D possibly being TRBD1 (6 bases). The CDR3 length is 15 residues. Germline V CDR1 and CDR2: MDHEN, SYDVKM. V dropped 5 bases and J dropped 5 bases, with 16 bases sitting between them. CDR3 residues: CASSPQLTGDNEQFF. DNA of the CDR3: TGTGCCAGCAGTCCACAACTGACAGGAGACAATGAGCAGTTCTTC. Drawing the rest from reference TRBV28 and TRBJ2-1, the complete variable domain is DVKVTQSSRYLVKRTGEKVFLECVQDMDHENMFWYRQDPGLGLRLIYFSYDVKMKEKGDIPEGYSVSREKKERFSLILESASTNQTSMYLCASSPQLTGDNEQFFGPGTRLTVL.

The chain recombines TRBV28 with TRBJ1-3, with D uncertain. The CDR3 totals 15 residues. CDR1 is MDHEN and CDR2 is SYDVKM in the germline V gene. Trimming stripped 3 bases from V and 4 bases from J, with 13 bases between. The DNA for the CDR3 is TGTGCCAGCAGTTTGTTGGAGCGGGGAGGAAACACCATATATTTT. It is translated as CASSLLERGGNTIYF.

The chain recombines TRBV9 with TRBJ1-1; D might be TRBD1 (6 bases). The length of the CDR3 is 13 residues. Germline V gene data show CDR1 as SGDLS and CDR2 as YYNGEE. Trimming pared 9 bases from V and 0 bases from J, leaving 12 bases between. The CDR3 is CATGQSMNTEAFF. CDR3 nucleotide sequence: TGTGCCACTGGACAGTCCATGAACACTGAAGCTTTCTTT. Filled out from reference TRBV9 and TRBJ1-1, the complete variable domain reads DSGVTQTPKHLITATGQRVTLRCSPRSGDLSVYWYQQSLDQGLQFLIQYYNGEERAKGNILERFSAQQFPDLHSELNLSSLELGDSALYFCATGQSMNTEAFFGQGTRLTVV.

The chain has TRBV28 and TRBJ2-5, with a weak D call TRBD1 (6 bases). The CDR3 has 14 residues. V was pared by 1 base and J by 2 bases, with 8 bases between. From germline, CDR1 is MDHEN and CDR2 SYDVKM. The CDR3 DNA follows: TGTGCCAGCAGTTTATCCAGGGGACAAGAGACCCAGTACTTC. Protein product: CASSLSRGQETQYF. Full variable domain (outside the CDR3, taken from reference TRBV28 and TRBJ2-5): DVKVTQSSRYLVKRTGEKVFLECVQDMDHENMFWYRQDPGLGLRLIYFSYDVKMKEKGDIPEGYSVSREKKERFSLILESASTNQTSMYLCASSLSRGQETQYFGPGTRLLVL.

The V call is TRBV21-1, the J call TRBJ2-7; the table's D call, TRBD2, was not checked against the DNA. TRBV21-1 is shown as a pseudogene. This CDR3 has 15 residues. CDR3 protein: CASSREGTGGYEQYF. CDR3 coding DNA: TGTGCCAGCAGCCGAGAGGGCACGGGGGGCTACGAGCAGTACTTC.

This clone came up a few times. The V call is TRBV6-5, the J call TRBJ1-2; D is undetermined. The V end was cut by 6 bases, the J end by 4 bases, with 12 bases between. The CDR3 covers 13 residues. Germline loops: CDR1 MNHEY, CDR2 SVGAGI. CDR3 residues: CASSLDGFYGYTF. The CDR3 nucleotides read TGTGCCAGCAGCCTAGACGGATTCTATGGCTACACCTTC.

The chain carries TRBV6-4 and TRBJ2-3; 10 bases line up with TRBD2. The CDR3 extends over 15 amino acids. Trimming at V came to 4 bases and at J to 1 base, leaving 2 bases not matched to a gene. Germline assignment: CDR1 MRHNA and CDR2 SNTAGT. The CDR3 nucleotides are TGTGCCAGCAGTGTACTAGCGGGGCGCACAGATACGCAGTATTTT. It is translated as CASSVLAGRTDTQYF.

This clone has more than one count but fewer than ten. The chain carries TRBV2 and TRBJ2-2; 8 bases fit TRBD1. J lost 6 bases, V lost 3 bases, and 3 bases had no gene match. Germline CDR1 and CDR2: SNHLY and FYNNEI. The CDR3 loop spans 14 amino acids. The CDR3 nucleotides are TGTGCCAGCAGTGACAAGACAGGGGCCGGGGAGCTGTTTTTT. Translated: CASSDKTGAGELFF.

This clone has a handful of counts. This chain links TRBV2 with TRBJ2-2, with no clear D. Trimming took 3 bases from V and 3 from J, leaving 2 bases between them. The CDR3 sequence is 12 residues long. The germline gives CDR1 SNHLY, CDR2 FYNNEI. CDR3 residues: CASSDDTGELFF. The DNA of the CDR3 is TGTGCCAGCAGTGACGACACCGGGGAGCTGTTTTTT.